What follows describes a single T cell receptor (beta chain). The source of the sample is a study of T cells in Graves' hyperthyroidism and ophthalmopathy. Regions amplified from RNA transcripts were the TCR beta CDR3 regions. In the first-round RT-PCR of the TCR CDR3, the HTBI primer set was used. A single record per CDR3 protein comes from TCRdb applying MiXCR to the multiplex PCR reads. The sample shows more than 550,000 distinct CDR3 sequences, roughly 20% of them seen only once. V was shortened by 7 bases and J by 2 bases, with 15 bases between the two germline ends. In germline, CDR1 is MNHNS, CDR2 SASEGT. The CDR3 loop spans 15 amino acids. Criteria for exclusion of patients were uncontrolled infection, other autoimmune disease, pregnancy or lactation.

This sequence was found in a woman in her fifties or sixties with Graves' hyperthyroidism that later progressed to Graves' ophthalmopathy. This rearrangement joins TRBV6-1 to TRBJ1-5; no clear D. The sample was blood. The CDR3 bases are TGTGCCAGCATTGACCGTTTATCTGGCAATCAGCCCCAGCATTTT. This gives the protein CASIDRLSGNQPQHF.